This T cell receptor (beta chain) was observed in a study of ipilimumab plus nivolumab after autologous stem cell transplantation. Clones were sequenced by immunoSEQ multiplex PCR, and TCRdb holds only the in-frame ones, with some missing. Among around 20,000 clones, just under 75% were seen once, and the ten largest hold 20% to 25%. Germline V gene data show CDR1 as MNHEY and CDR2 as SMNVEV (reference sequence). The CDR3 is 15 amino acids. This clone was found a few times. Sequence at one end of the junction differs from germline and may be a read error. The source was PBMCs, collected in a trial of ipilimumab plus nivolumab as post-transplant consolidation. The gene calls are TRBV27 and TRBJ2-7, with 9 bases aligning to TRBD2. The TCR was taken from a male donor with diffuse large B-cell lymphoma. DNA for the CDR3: TGTGCCAGCAGCTTATTAGCGGGAGTTCTCTACGAGCAGTACTTC. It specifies CASSLLAGVLYEQYF.